This T cell receptor beta chain was observed in a study of OX40 agonist ivuxolimab in advanced cancers. Overall study context: Ivuxolimab was administered intravenously to patients at 0.01 to 10 mg/kg every 2 weeks. A male proportion of about 80% was recorded, with mean age approximately 57 years and range about 20 to 79.

Findings and caveats of the study: Mean expanded clone counts were higher in CD8+ than CD4+ T cells.

Assay: immunoSEQ multiplex PCR; the TCRdb copy retains only in-frame clones and omits some. The sample lists roughly 73,000 clones; 80% to 90% were seen once. Worth noting for this clone: Its target is not known.

Germline CDR1 reads SGHAT; CDR2 reads FQNNGV. Between the trimmed V and J ends, which lost 2 bases and 6 bases, there was a span of 13 bases. This CDR3 has 15 amino acids. Blood sampling was done at baseline, cycle 4 day 1, and cycle 7 day 1. The sequencing used CD4+ or CD8+ T cells sorted from blood, collected in a trial of the OX40 agonist ivuxolimab. The chain has TRBV11-2 and TRBJ1-4, with D possibly matching TRBD1 (6 bases). The TCR comes from an adult with an advanced solid tumor such as melanoma, head and neck, liver or kidney cancer. This CDR3 is CASSLRGAEHEKLFF. CDR3 DNA: TGTGCCAGCAGCTTACGGGGGGCAGAGCATGAAAAACTGTTTTTT. Using reference TRBV11-2 and TRBJ1-4 for the parts outside the CDR3, the full variable domain is EAGVAQSPRYKIIEKRQSVAFWCNPISGHATLYWYQQILGQGPKLLIQFQNNGVVDDSQLPKDRFSAERLKGVDSTLKIQPAKLEDSAVYLCASSLRGAEHEKLFFGSGTQLSVL.